This T cell receptor beta chain was sequenced for a study of cytomegalovirus exposure and HLA in healthy donors. The study's findings and limits: Most TCR sequences showed up rarely, but some public TCRs showed up in many donors. Reports described diagnosis of cytomegalovirus status by the classifier as highly specific and sensitive.

The PCR had 60 Vbeta and 13 Jbeta primers. Produced via immunoSEQ multiplex PCR; TCRdb's table is partial and in-frame only. Among approximately 170,000 clones listed, about 62% were seen once. A note on this clone: Its specificity is unknown.

From germline, CDR1 is SGHAT and CDR2 FQDESV (reference sequence). After removal of 4 bases from V and 8 bases from J, the junction contained 7 bases not matched to a gene. This CDR3 has 13 residues. The TCR comes from a man aged 40-50 years in good health and CMV-seronegative. The chain joins TRBV11-1 to TRBJ1-1; 7 bases line up with TRBD1. The sequenced sample was PBMCs. The CDR3 region is CASSSQGDAEAFF. CDR3 coding DNA: TGTGCCAGCAGCTCGCAGGGGGACGCCGAAGCTTTCTTT. Full variable domain (remainder filled in from reference TRBV11-1 and TRBJ1-1): EAEVAQSPRYKITEKSQAVAFWCDPISGHATLYWYRQILGQGPELLVQFQDESVVDDSQLPKDRFSAERLKGVDSTLKIQPAELGDSAMYLCASSSQGDAEAFFGQGTRLTVV.